These 10 T cell receptor beta chains originate from one sample sequenced in a study of T-cell reconstitution after alpha-beta-depleted transplantation in children. As it was prepared, the TCRbeta library received unique molecular identifiers. From the PCR reads, TCRdb called clonotypes with MiXCR, one entry per CDR3 protein. The sample has roughly 590,000 distinct CDR3 sequences, around a sixth seen once; the top ten hold 1.1%. Here the sequenced sample was PBMCs from the stem cell graft donor, taken from the stem cell graft. These receptors came from a human donor who donated a stem cell graft to a child with acute myeloid leukemia.

This clonotype has a count of ten or more. The chain links TRBV5-5 to TRBJ1-5; a possible D gene is TRBD1 (5 bases). This CDR3 is built from 14 residues. The germline CDR1 and CDR2 sequences are SGHKS and YYEKEE (reference sequence). V lost 0 bases, J lost 5 bases, and 9 bases lay in between. The CDR3 sequence is CASSLGTGHQPQHF. The CDR3 coding sequence is TGTGCCAGCAGCTTGGGGACGGGGCATCAGCCCCAGCATTTT.

This clonotype was recorded once. The chain carries TRBV6-1 and TRBJ2-3, with 9 bases matching TRBD2. The CDR3 contains 15 residues. Germline V lookup: CDR1 MNHNS, CDR2 SASEGT. V gave up 5 bases and J gave up 5 bases; unmatched junction bases: 8. CDR3 residues: CASSTRSGGLDTQYF. DNA of the CDR3: TGTGCCAGCAGTACCCGGAGCGGGGGGTTAGATACGCAGTATTTT.

In this sample, this clonotype turned up many times. The rearrangement uses TRBV5-6 and TRBJ2-5, with D unresolved. Germline V gene lookup returns CDR1 SGHDT and CDR2 YYEEEE. V lost 1 base, J lost 1 base, and 11 bases lay in between. This CDR3 is built from 15 residues. CDR3 sequence reads: CASSLYDSSQETQYF. The CDR3 DNA reads TGTGCCAGCAGCTTGTATGACTCCTCCCAAGAGACCCAGTACTTC.

The sample holds many counts of this clonotype. The chain recombines TRBV12-3 or TRBV12-4 with TRBJ1-5; 9 bases fit TRBD1. The trim removed 6 bases at V and 6 bases at J, leaving 18 bases unmatched. The CDR3 covers 18 residues. CDR3 sequence: CASSRGSGDRVNLQPQHF. CDR3 nucleotide sequence: TGTGCCAGCAGCCGAGGCAGTGGGGACAGGGTAAATCTTCAGCCCCAGCATTTT.

This clonotype was seen a few times. The V gene is TRBV24-1, the J gene TRBJ2-1, with D hard to call. The V end was cut by 3 bases, the J end by 7 bases, with 3 bases between. The germline gives CDR1 KGHDR, CDR2 SFDVKD. The CDR3 is 11 residues long. CDR3 region: CATSDINEQFF. The CDR3 nucleotides read TGTGCCACCAGTGATATAAATGAGCAGTTCTTC.

J is TRBJ2-7 and V is TRBV11-2, with TRBD2 identical over 11 bases. In germline, CDR1 is SGHAT, CDR2 FQNNGV. The trim removed 0 bases at V and 0 bases at J, leaving 1 base unmatched. This CDR3 has 16 amino acids. The CDR3 loop reads CASSLDLAGGSYEQYF. In DNA form, the CDR3 reads TGTGCCAGCAGCTTAGATCTAGCGGGGGGCTCCTACGAGCAGTACTTC.

This chain links TRBV9 with TRBJ1-2, with D tentatively TRBD1 (5 bases). Trimming removed 3 bases at V and 6 bases at J, with 15 bases between. Germline values: CDR1 SGDLS, CDR2 YYNGEE. This CDR3 has 14 amino acids. The CDR3 loop reads CASSAATWGDGYTF. CDR3 DNA sequence: TGTGCCAGCAGCGCCGCCACGTGGGGCGATGGCTACACCTTC.

The sample holds many counts of this clonotype. The V and J genes are TRBV12-3 or TRBV12-4 and TRBJ2-7, with a possible D match to TRBD2 (5 bases). The CDR3 consists of 13 residues. Deletions cut 3 bases from V and 6 bases from J, with 12 bases between. This CDR3 reads CASSLGRAGEQYF. The CDR3 DNA reads TGTGCCAGCAGTTTGGGCCGGGCGGGCGAGCAGTACTTC.

This clonotype has at least ten counts. The chain links TRBV20-1 to TRBJ2-3, with 8 bases lining up with TRBD2. CDR3 length: 15 residues. The junction had 6 bases not matched to a gene; V was cut back by 4 bases and J by 0 bases. Germline lookup yields CDR1 DFQATT and CDR2 SNEGSKA (reference sequence). CDR3 in amino acids: CSATERGLSTDTQYF. CDR3 DNA sequence: TGCAGTGCTACAGAGCGGGGGTTAAGCACAGATACGCAGTATTTT.

V is TRBV4-2 and J is TRBJ1-5; no definite D call. The CDR3 runs to 15 residues. V lost 10 bases to trimming and J lost 2 bases, with 18 bases between them. The germline V gene has CDR1 LGHNA and CDR2 YNFKEQ. CDR3: CAMGPGLLGNQPQHF. The CDR3 DNA follows: TGTGCCATGGGCCCCGGGCTGCTCGGCAATCAGCCCCAGCATTTT.